This T cell receptor (beta chain) was sequenced in a study of T cells after yellow fever vaccination (dated by TCRdb to about 2019). For context, the study as a whole: The SMART-Seq v4 Ultra Low Input RNA kit was used to prepare libraries from fractions with low cell numbers. To track T-cell clones before and after primary and booster YFV17D yellow fever vaccination, bulk TCR alpha and beta repertoires were sequenced longitudinally. Two healthy male donors made up the cohort, one aged 18 to 29 years and the other aged 30 to 40 years. Blood was collected at multiple timepoints before and after primary and secondary immunization, and bulk PBMC replicates and cell subsets were isolated. Beyond this particular receptor, the publication reports: The secondary T-cell response was found to be weaker but faster than the primary response, with a peak reached on day 5 rather than on day 15. Most clones expanded after primary vaccination were re-detected after the booster (almost 98% of CD4 and roughly 85% of CD8), suggesting broad memory maintenance. A small fraction of clonotypes showed up in both the CD4 and CD8 compartments, probably as a result of convergent recombination. Computational filtering was needed because FACS-sorted repertoires could contain abundant contaminating clonotypes from the bulk population. Only two donors were included in the study, so the extent to which the findings can be generalized is limited.

Read against the paper, the sample's treatment or condition label means: live attenuated yellow fever vaccine strain. A standard Ficoll-Paque protocol was used to isolate PBMCs from peripheral blood. Dynabeads CD4 and CD8 positive selection kits were used to isolate CD4 and CD8 T-cell fractions. TriZol was used to extract RNA from bulk PBMCs, CD4 and CD8 fractions, and dextramer-positive and dextramer-negative fractions. Reads for this sample came from an Illumina NovaSeq 6000. TCR cDNA was synthesized by 5'RACE template switching, through which a universal primer site and unique molecular identifiers were introduced. Priming of cDNA synthesis was performed from both the TCR alpha and TCR beta constant segments. Two PCR steps were used to amplify libraries, with sample barcodes and sequencing adapters being added in the second step. Libraries were sequenced on Illumina HiSeq 2500 (2x100 bp) or NovaSeq (2x150 bp). As for the original processing: Reads were demultiplexed and collapsed into UMI consensus sequences with MIGEC, and V(D)J alignment was performed with MiXCR. Clonotypes responding to the vaccine were identified with edgeR on replicate PBMC samples, with the criteria of FDR below 0.01 and a log2 fold change above 5 up to day 15. Bulk clonotypes were assigned CD4 or CD8 identity according to which sequenced CD4 or CD8 repertoire held them at higher abundance. TCRdb reprocessed the public reads (quality trimming at Q25 with fastp, clone calling with MiXCR) and kept in-frame beta chains. Every distinct CDR3 protein forms one entry, paired with its most common genes and DNA. These V and J calls derive from TCRdb rather than the authors' analysis. Here the sample has some 260,000 distinct CDR3 sequences; roughly 5.2% occur a single time. The ten largest clones add up to roughly 3% of the sample.

The germline V gene encodes CDR1 SQVTM and CDR2 ANQGSEA. Inclusive of the bounding cysteine and phenylalanine, the CDR3 is 13 residues long. Of all the DNA, just the CDR3 is kept, 39 bases in frame from base 1. Trimming removed 7 bases from V and 1 base from J, leaving 13 bases between the germline ends. This clonotype turned up a few times. Its binding antigen is unknown. Base qualities are not provided; no much larger clone lies one nucleotide away. Sequencing used CD4+ T cells sorted from PBMCs, obtained on the day of the yellow fever booster vaccination. The receptor was derived from a man between 18 and 29 years old who received the YFV17D yellow fever vaccine. The rearrangement joined TRBV29-1 to TRBJ1-1, with the D gene call left open. The DNA is as follows: TGCAGCGCCGTCCCCCAAGAGAACACTGAAGCTTTCTTT. This encodes CSAVPQENTEAFF.